This passage covers 30 T cell receptor beta chains from one sample sequenced in a study of a mutant IDH1 vaccine in newly diagnosed glioma. Assay: immunoSEQ multiplex PCR; the TCRdb copy retains only in-frame clones and omits some. The sample gives roughly 110,000 clones, roughly 90% of which show up once; 0.55% to 0.7% is in the top ten. Their cognate antigens are unknown. Time point: week 11, during vaccination. Topical imiquimod accompanied each vaccine dose, which consisted of 300 ug of mutant IDH1 20-mer peptide. The sequencing used PBMCs, collected from a glioma patient whose treatment included an IDH1 peptide vaccine. The receptors originated from a woman aged 45-60 years with glioma.

This sequence joins TRBV28 and TRBJ2-5; 13 bases are shared with TRBD2. The V and J ends lost 5 bases and 1 base, in that order; junction bases with no gene match: 4. Germline CDR1 reads MDHEN; CDR2 reads SYDVKM. This CDR3 is built from 16 residues. CDR3 in amino acids: CASSPGLAGTQETQYF. CDR3 bases: TGTGCCAGCAGTCCGGGACTAGCGGGGACCCAAGAGACCCAGTACTTC.

In its sample, this clone was seen a few times. V gene TRBV5-7 combines with J gene TRBJ2-2; the match to TRBD2 covers 9 bases. TRBV5-7 counts as an open reading frame of uncertain function. Trimming took 5 bases from V and 4 from J; bases not matched to a gene: 6. The CDR3 spans 15 residues. The CDR3 DNA reads as TGTGCCAGCAGTTTCAGACTAGCGGTCACCGGGGAGCTGTTTTTT. Protein sequence: CASSFRLAVTGELFF.

The chain is built from TRBV4-2 and TRBJ1-2; the D is unclear. With 0 bases removed from V and 4 bases from J, the gap between germline ends came to 9 bases. Germline loops: CDR1 LGHNA, CDR2 YNFKEQ. The CDR3 extends over 14 amino acids. CDR3 bases: TGTGCCAGCAGCCAAGATGGGCCGAGCTATGGCTACACCTTC. It is translated as CASSQDGPSYGYTF.

The chain couples TRBV9 to TRBJ2-1; no definite D call. The CDR3 consists of 16 residues. Germline lookup yields CDR1 SGDLS and CDR2 YYNGEE. V was trimmed by 0 bases and J by 2 bases, leaving 12 bases between them. The chain's CDR3 is CASSVARGKPYNEQFF. For the CDR3, the DNA is TGTGCCAGCAGCGTAGCTAGAGGAAAGCCCTACAATGAGCAGTTCTTC.

The V and J genes are TRBV29-1 and TRBJ1-2; a weak D match, TRBD1 (6 bases). Germline values: CDR1 SQVTM, CDR2 ANQGSEA. The CDR3 covers 13 residues. CDR3 loop: CSLFSYREQGYTF. The CDR3 nucleotides read TGCAGTCTCTTTAGTTACAGGGAGCAAGGCTACACCTTC.

V usage is TRBV28 and J usage is TRBJ2-7, with 7 bases aligning to TRBD2. Germline CDR1 is MDHEN and CDR2 is SYDVKM. This CDR3 has 11 amino acids. After removal of 3 bases from V and 12 bases from J, the junction contained 5 bases not matched to a gene. The CDR3 DNA sequence: TGTGCCAGCAGTTTGGGGGGGAGACGGTACTTC. Translation: CASSLGGRRYF.

This chain joins TRBV7-2 and TRBJ1-5; D is unclear. Trimming pared 0 bases from V and 5 bases from J, leaving 8 bases between. Germline V gives CDR1 SGHTA, CDR2 FQGNSA. The CDR3 totals 14 residues. As DNA, the CDR3 is TGTGCCAGCAGCTTAGCTGGGTCGTATCAGCCCCAGCATTTT. This sequence encodes CASSLAGSYQPQHF.

This clone was detected once. J is TRBJ2-7 and V is TRBV18; the D is unclear. CDR1 KGHSH and CDR2 LQKENI come from the germline V gene. This CDR3 has 15 residues. Between the trimmed V and J ends, which lost 3 bases and 9 bases, there was a span of 21 bases. This CDR3 reads CASSPPAQRLEGQYF. CDR3 sequence (DNA): TGTGCCAGCTCACCCCCGGCTCAGAGACTCGAAGGGCAGTACTTC. Full variable domain (outside the CDR3, taken from reference TRBV18 and TRBJ2-7): NAGVMQNPRHLVRRRGQEARLRCSPMKGHSHVYWYRQLPEEGLKFMVYLQKENIIDESGMPKERFSAEFPKEGPSILRIQQVVRGDSAAYFCASSPPAQRLEGQYFGPGTRLTVT.

The chain carries TRBV18 and TRBJ2-1; D is ambiguous. This CDR3 is built from 14 residues. V lost 3 bases and J lost 12, with 18 bases in between. CDR1 is KGHSH and CDR2 is LQKENI in the germline V gene. Here the CDR3 DNA reads TGTGCCAGCTCACCGGGCGAAAACTTGAGGAGGCAGTTCTTC. Protein product: CASSPGENLRRQFF.

V and J are TRBV11-1 and TRBJ1-1; D call uncertain. CDR3 length: 15 amino acids. Germline CDR1 reads SGHAT; CDR2 reads FQDESV (reference sequence). Trimming removed 1 base at V and 0 bases at J, with 9 bases between. The DNA for the CDR3 is TGTGCCAGCAGCTTAGAGGGTTTTTTGAACACTGAAGCTTTCTTT. As protein: CASSLEGFLNTEAFF.

This rearrangement joins TRBV15 to TRBJ2-7; D gene ambiguous. V was pared by 5 bases and J by 0 bases, with 8 bases between. CDR1 is LNHNV, CDR2 YYDKDF, per germline (reference sequence). The CDR3 extends over 13 amino acids. Here the CDR3 reads CATSLDLSYEQYF. The CDR3 DNA reads TGTGCCACCAGCTTGGACCTCTCCTACGAGCAGTACTTC.

This CDR3 is CASSYGLAGGRDTQYF. The CDR3, as DNA: TGTGCCAGCAGTTACGGGCTAGCGGGAGGCAGAGATACGCAGTATTTT. The chain employs TRBV6-6 and TRBJ2-3; 11 bases line up with TRBD2. J was trimmed by 5 bases and V by 2 bases; bases with no gene match: 6. The CDR3 sequence is 16 residues long. CDR1 and CDR2 from the germline V gene are MNHNY and SVGAGI (reference sequence).

The V gene is TRBV28, the J gene TRBJ1-3; no reliable D call. Trimming stripped 3 bases from V and 3 bases from J, with 6 bases between. The germline gives CDR1 MDHEN, CDR2 SYDVKM. The CDR3 has 13 residues. The CDR3 nucleotides read TGTGCCAGCAGTTTTGGGCTTGGAAACACCATATATTTT. This translates into CASSFGLGNTIYF.

The chain couples TRBV7-2 to TRBJ2-3; no clear D. Germline assignment: CDR1 SGHTA and CDR2 FQGNSA. V lost 3 bases to trimming and J lost 5 bases, with 9 bases between them. The CDR3 totals 13 residues. The CDR3 nucleotides are TGTGCCAGCAGCTTTAAGGTCGGAGATACGCAGTATTTT. Its protein product is CASSFKVGDTQYF.

The chain recombines TRBV5-6 with TRBJ2-5, with D perhaps TRBD1 (5 bases). This CDR3 is built from 18 residues. V lost 1 base to trimming and J lost 0 bases, with 19 bases between them. The germline gives CDR1 SGHDT, CDR2 YYEEEE. In DNA form, the CDR3 reads TGTGCCAGCAGCTTGATGGGGCAGGGAATGGAGTACCAAGAGACCCAGTACTTC. This encodes CASSLMGQGMEYQETQYF.

This chain connects TRBV10-2 to TRBJ2-7; possibly TRBD1 for D (5 bases). Per the germline V gene, CDR1 is WSHSY and CDR2 is SAAADI. V was trimmed by 6 bases and J by 3 bases, leaving 9 bases between them. The CDR3 totals 12 residues. CDR3 sequence reads: CASRVDSYEQYF. Written as DNA, the CDR3 is TGCGCCAGCAGGGTTGACAGCTACGAGCAGTACTTC.

In its sample, this clone was seen once. J is TRBJ2-2 and V is TRBV27, with TRBD1 matching over 7 bases. The CDR3 has 15 residues. Per germline, CDR1 MNHEY and CDR2 SMNVEV (reference sequence). The ends lost 5 bases at V and 3 bases at J; junction bases unmatched: 6. The CDR3 coding sequence is TGTGCCAGCAGTAGACAGGGATGGGACACCGGGGAGCTGTTTTTT. Amino acid sequence: CASSRQGWDTGELFF.

The rearrangement joins TRBV2 to TRBJ1-1; perhaps TRBD1 as D (6 bases). CDR1 is SNHLY, CDR2 FYNNEI, per germline. This CDR3 is 13 amino acids long. Trimming cost V 8 bases and J 1 base, with 11 bases left between them. CDR3 nucleotide sequence: TGTGCCAGCCGGACAGAATCGAACACTGAAGCTTTCTTT. Translating gives CASRTESNTEAFF.

The chain is built from TRBV29-1 and TRBJ2-7; D perhaps matches TRBD1 (6 bases). Trimming pared 6 bases from V and 4 bases from J, leaving 22 bases between. The length of the CDR3 is 15 residues. CDR1 is SQVTM, CDR2 ANQGSEA, per germline. The chain's CDR3 is CSVRGAGTFPYEQYF. The CDR3, as DNA: TGCAGCGTAAGGGGCGCCGGGACATTTCCTTACGAGCAGTACTTC.

This chain connects TRBV4-1 to TRBJ2-2; tentative D call: TRBD2 (5 bases). CDR3 size: 16 residues. Trimming left V 0 bases short and J 4 bases short, with 12 bases between. Germline CDR1 is MGHRA and CDR2 is YSYEKL. CDR3: CASSQETTLGTGELFF. In DNA, the CDR3 is TGCGCCAGCAGCCAAGAGACTACGTTAGGCACCGGGGAGCTGTTTTTT.

This clone was recorded once. The chain recombines TRBV7-6 with TRBJ2-5; D possibly uses TRBD1 or TRBD2 (5 bases each). V was cut by 5 bases and J by 3 bases, with 10 bases left in between. This CDR3 contains 13 residues. CDR1 is SGHVS and CDR2 is FNYEAQ in the germline V gene. The CDR3 region is CASSTGTKETQYF. CDR3 DNA: TGTGCCAGCAGCACCGGGACCAAAGAGACCCAGTACTTC.

The table lists this clone with a few counts. The rearrangement joins TRBV19 to TRBJ1-1; tentatively, D is TRBD1 (5 bases). V lost 7 bases and J 3 bases, leaving 21 bases between the germline ends. The CDR3 has 16 residues. Germline values: CDR1 LNHDA, CDR2 SQIVND (reference sequence). The CDR3 reads CASTITGRQGDTEAFF. The DNA of the CDR3 is TGTGCCAGTACCATAACGGGAAGGCAGGGAGACACTGAAGCTTTCTTT. Combining the CDR3 with reference TRBV19 and TRBJ1-1 gives the whole variable domain DGGITQSPKYLFRKEGQNVTLSCEQNLNHDAMYWYRQDPGQGLRLIYYSQIVNDFQKGDIAEGYSVSREKKESFPLTVTSAQKNPTAFYLCASTITGRQGDTEAFFGQGTRLTVV.

This rearrangement joins TRBV7-6 to TRBJ1-4; D might be TRBD1 (6 bases). Germline V CDR1 and CDR2: SGHVS, FNYEAQ. V shed 3 bases and J shed 3 bases, with 11 bases lying between them. The CDR3 has 15 residues. CDR3 loop: CASSFRDTSNEKLFF. The CDR3 coding sequence is TGTGCCAGCAGCTTCCGGGACACATCTAATGAAAAACTGTTTTTT. The complete variable domain, with remaining parts taken from reference TRBV7-6 and TRBJ1-4, reads GAGVSQSPRYKVTKRGQDVALRCDPISGHVSLYWYRQALGQGPEFLTYFNYEAQQDKSGLPNDRFSAERPEGSISTLTIQRTEQRDSAMYRCASSFRDTSNEKLFFGSGTQLSVL.

Here the CDR3 DNA reads TGTGCCAGCAGCAACCGGGGGGACGGACGAGGAAACACCATATATTTT. Amino acids: CASSNRGDGRGNTIYF. This chain links TRBV9 with TRBJ1-3, with D tentatively TRBD1 (5 bases). Germline V gene sequence: CDR1 SGDLS, CDR2 YYNGEE. V was clipped by 4 bases and J by 4 bases, with 18 bases between them. The CDR3 length is 16 residues.

This rearrangement joins TRBV30 to TRBJ1-1, with no clear D. V lost 4 bases and J lost 11, with 11 bases in between. Germline V gives CDR1 GTSNPN, CDR2 SVGIG (reference sequence). This CDR3 contains 10 residues. This CDR3 is CAWTETAAFF. The CDR3 DNA is TGTGCCTGGACGGAAACAGCTGCTTTCTTT.

The V call is TRBV7-9, the J call TRBJ2-7, with D perhaps matching TRBD2 (6 bases). Between the trimmed V and J ends, which lost 4 bases and 9 bases, there was a span of 22 bases. Germline loops: CDR1 SEHNR, CDR2 FQNEAQ (reference sequence). This CDR3 comprises 15 residues. This CDR3 is CASSSLGLALHGQYF. DNA of the CDR3: TGTGCCAGCAGCTCACTGGGACTTGCTTTGCACGGGCAGTACTTC.

This clone occurred once. This rearrangement joins TRBV2 to TRBJ1-2; D call uncertain. The CDR3 runs to 12 residues. The germline CDR1 and CDR2 sequences are SNHLY and FYNNEI. The germline V and J ends were trimmed by 6 bases and 1 base, with 6 bases remaining between them. The CDR3 bases are TGTGCCAGCAGCACAGATAACTATGGCTACACCTTC. It codes for CASSTDNYGYTF.

V usage is TRBV5-5 and J usage is TRBJ2-2, with 8 positions matching TRBD2. V lost 0 bases and J lost 2; bases outside the gene matches: 3. CDR3 length: 16 residues. Germline V lookup: CDR1 SGHKS, CDR2 YYEKEE (reference sequence). The CDR3 nucleotides are TGTGCCAGCAGCTTGGGGAGCGGGGGTAACACCGGGGAGCTGTTTTTT. It is translated as CASSLGSGGNTGELFF.

The J gene is TRBJ1-2, the V gene TRBV6-1; 7 nucleotides match TRBD1. The CDR3 covers 16 residues. CDR1 is MNHNS and CDR2 is SASEGT in the germline V gene. V was clipped by 2 bases and J by 3 bases; unmatched bases: 9. In DNA, the CDR3 is TGTGCCAGCAGTGAAAGGCCAGGGGGTACTCACTATGGCTACACCTTC. Residues: CASSERPGGTHYGYTF.

The chain uses TRBV6-5 and TRBJ2-7; 7 nucleotides match TRBD2. The CDR3 sequence is 15 residues long. With 2 bases clipped from V and 0 bases from J, the junction kept 4 bases outside the gene matches. The germline V gene has CDR1 MNHEY and CDR2 SVGAGI. DNA of the CDR3: TGTGCCAGCAGTTACGGGCTAGCGGCCTCCTACGAGCAGTACTTC. Its translation is CASSYGLAASYEQYF.